This TCR beta chain was obtained from a study of cytomegalovirus exposure and HLA in healthy donors. Study-wide context: Researchers previously reported finding fewer than 120 million unique TCR beta sequences from about 200 million T cells. Regarding the study as a whole: The number of N-insertions in an Asian-associated ancestry cluster was reportedly below the roughly 620-donor mean in a later analysis. A few CMV-associated chains were confirmed in vitro to be specific for CMV antigens. Most TCR beta V segments were productive about 90% or about 30% of the time in an earlier analysis.

To note about this clone: Its antigen remains unidentified. One end of the junction is discordant with germline, which a read error may explain.

It was with 60 Vbeta and 13 Jbeta primers that the PCR ran. Profiling relied on immunoSEQ multiplex PCR, and the TCRdb table lists in-frame clones only, not all of them. Of 90,000 to 110,000 clones in the sample, about 13% are singletons; the top ten hold 15% to 20%. The CDR3 has 15 amino acids. Germline CDR1 reads SGHTA; CDR2 reads FQGNSA. The chain links TRBV7-2 to TRBJ2-7; 7 nucleotides agree with TRBD2. The origin of this receptor is a man aged 40-49 years in good health and CMV-seropositive. Material: PBMCs. As DNA, the CDR3 is TGTGCCAGCGGCTTACGGGGCGGGAGATCCTACGAGCAGTACTTC. This sequence encodes CASGLRGGRSYEQYF.